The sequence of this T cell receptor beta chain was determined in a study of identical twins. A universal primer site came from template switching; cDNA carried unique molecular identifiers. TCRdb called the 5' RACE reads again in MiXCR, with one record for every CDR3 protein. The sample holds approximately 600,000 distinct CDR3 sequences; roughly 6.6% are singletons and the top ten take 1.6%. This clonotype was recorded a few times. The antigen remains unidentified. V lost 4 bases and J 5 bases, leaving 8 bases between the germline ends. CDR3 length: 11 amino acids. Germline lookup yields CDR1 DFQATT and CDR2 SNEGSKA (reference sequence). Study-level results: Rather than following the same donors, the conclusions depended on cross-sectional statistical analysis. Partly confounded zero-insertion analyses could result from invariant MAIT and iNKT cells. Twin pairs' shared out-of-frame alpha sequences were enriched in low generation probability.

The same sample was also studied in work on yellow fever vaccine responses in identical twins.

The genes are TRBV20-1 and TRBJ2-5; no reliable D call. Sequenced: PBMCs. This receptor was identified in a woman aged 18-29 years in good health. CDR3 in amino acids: CSAKFGETQYF. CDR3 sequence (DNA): TGCAGTGCTAAGTTCGGTGAGACCCAGTACTTC.